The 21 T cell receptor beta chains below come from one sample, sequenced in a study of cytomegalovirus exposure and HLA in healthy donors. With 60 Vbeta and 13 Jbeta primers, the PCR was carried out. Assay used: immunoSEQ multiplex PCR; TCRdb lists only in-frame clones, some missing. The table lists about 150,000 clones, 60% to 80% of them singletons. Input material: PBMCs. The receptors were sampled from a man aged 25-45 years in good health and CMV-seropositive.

CDR3 protein: CASSLDTEQFF. CDR3 bases: TGTGCCAGCAGTTTAGACACTGAGCAGTTCTTC. The chain couples TRBV27 to TRBJ2-1; D is uncertain. The germline V gene has CDR1 MNHEY and CDR2 SMNVEV (reference sequence). This CDR3 is built from 11 residues. Trimming shortened V by 2 bases and J by 9 bases, and 5 bases separated the two germline ends.

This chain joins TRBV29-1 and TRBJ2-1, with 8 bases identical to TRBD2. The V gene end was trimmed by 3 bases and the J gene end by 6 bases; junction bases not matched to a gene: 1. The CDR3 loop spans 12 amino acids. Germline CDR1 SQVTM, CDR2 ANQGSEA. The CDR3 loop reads CSVDRGGNEQFF. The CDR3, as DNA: TGCAGCGTTGATCGGGGGGGCAATGAGCAGTTCTTC.

CDR3 protein: CASRPPGVKYNEQFF. DNA of the CDR3: TGTGCCAGCAGGCCGCCGGGGGTAAAATACAATGAGCAGTTCTTC. V and J are TRBV28 and TRBJ2-1, with D perhaps matching TRBD2 (6 bases). CDR1 and CDR2 from the germline V gene are MDHEN and SYDVKM. Deletions cut 6 bases from V and 4 bases from J, with 16 bases between. This CDR3 spans 15 amino acids.

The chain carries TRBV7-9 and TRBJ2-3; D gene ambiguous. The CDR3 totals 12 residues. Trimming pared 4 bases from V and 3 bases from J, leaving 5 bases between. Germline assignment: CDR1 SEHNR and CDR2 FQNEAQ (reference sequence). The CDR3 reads CASSSRTDTQYF. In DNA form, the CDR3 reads TGTGCCAGCAGCTCCAGGACAGATACGCAGTATTTT.

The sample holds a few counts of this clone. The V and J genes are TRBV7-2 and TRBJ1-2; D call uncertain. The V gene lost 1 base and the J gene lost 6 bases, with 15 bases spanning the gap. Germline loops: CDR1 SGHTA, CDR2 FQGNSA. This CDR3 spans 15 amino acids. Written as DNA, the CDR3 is TGTGCCAGCAGCTTAGATGTCACGCTGAGGGATGGCTACACCTTC. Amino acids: CASSLDVTLRDGYTF.

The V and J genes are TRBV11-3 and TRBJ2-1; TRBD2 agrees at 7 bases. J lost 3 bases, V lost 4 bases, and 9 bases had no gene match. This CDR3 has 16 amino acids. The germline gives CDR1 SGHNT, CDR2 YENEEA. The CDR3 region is CASSSTAGPNYNEQFF. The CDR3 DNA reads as TGTGCCAGCAGCTCGACAGCGGGACCCAACTACAATGAGCAGTTCTTC.

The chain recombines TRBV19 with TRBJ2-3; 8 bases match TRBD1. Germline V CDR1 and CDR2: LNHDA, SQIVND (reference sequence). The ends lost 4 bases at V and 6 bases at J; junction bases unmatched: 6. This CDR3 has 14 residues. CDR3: CASSTQGVGDTQYF. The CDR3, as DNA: TGTGCCAGTAGTACACAGGGGGTCGGGGATACGCAGTATTTT.

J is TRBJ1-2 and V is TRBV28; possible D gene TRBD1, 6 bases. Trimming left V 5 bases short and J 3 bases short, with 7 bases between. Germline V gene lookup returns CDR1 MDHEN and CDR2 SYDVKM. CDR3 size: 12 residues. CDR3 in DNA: TGTGCCAGCAGTGGGGGCGACTATGGCTACACCTTC. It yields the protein CASSGGDYGYTF.

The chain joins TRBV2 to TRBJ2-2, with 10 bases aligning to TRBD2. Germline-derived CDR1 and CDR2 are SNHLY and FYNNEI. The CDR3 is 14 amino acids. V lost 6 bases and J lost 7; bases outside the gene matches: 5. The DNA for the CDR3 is TGTGCCAGCAGCCCTAGCGGGAGTGGCGGGGAGCTGTTTTTT. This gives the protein CASSPSGSGGELFF.

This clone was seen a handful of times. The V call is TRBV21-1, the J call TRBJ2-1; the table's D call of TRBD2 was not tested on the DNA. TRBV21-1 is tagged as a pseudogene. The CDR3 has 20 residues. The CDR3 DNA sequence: TGTGCCAGCAGCGGGGGTCTGGGTAGCGGGGGAGAGGTTGTAACGGATGAGCAGTTCTTC. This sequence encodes CASSGGLGSGGEVVTDEQFF.

CDR3 coding DNA: TGTGCCAGCAGTTCGGCAGGGGGTAACTATGGCTACACCTTC. Encoded protein: CASSSAGGNYGYTF. The chain joins TRBV27 to TRBJ1-2, with 7 bases fitting TRBD1. CDR1 MNHEY and CDR2 SMNVEV come from the germline V gene (reference sequence). V shed 4 bases and J 1 base; nucleotides not matched to a gene: 3. CDR3 length: 14 amino acids.

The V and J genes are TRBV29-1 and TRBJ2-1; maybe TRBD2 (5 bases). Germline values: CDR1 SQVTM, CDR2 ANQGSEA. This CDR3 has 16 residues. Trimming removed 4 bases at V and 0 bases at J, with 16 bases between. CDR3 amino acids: CSVGPLSGSSYNEQFF. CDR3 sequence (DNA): TGCAGCGTTGGTCCCCTAAGCGGAAGCTCCTACAATGAGCAGTTCTTC.

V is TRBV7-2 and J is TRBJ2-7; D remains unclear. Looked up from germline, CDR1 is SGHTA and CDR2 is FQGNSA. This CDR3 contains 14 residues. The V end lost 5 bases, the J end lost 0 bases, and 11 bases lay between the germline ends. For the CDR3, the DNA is TGTGCCAGCAGCCCGAACTCGGTCTCCTACGAGCAGTACTTC. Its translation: CASSPNSVSYEQYF.

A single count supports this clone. The CDR3 nucleotides read TGCGCCAGCAGCCCCCGAGCACGACGGGGATATAGCAATCAGCCCCAGCATTTT. Encoded protein: CASSPRARRGYSNQPQHF. The chain links TRBV23-1 to TRBJ1-5; D ambiguous. TRBV23-1 is marked as an open reading frame, function uncertain. This CDR3 has 18 amino acids. V lost 6 bases, J lost 0 bases, and 21 bases lay in between.

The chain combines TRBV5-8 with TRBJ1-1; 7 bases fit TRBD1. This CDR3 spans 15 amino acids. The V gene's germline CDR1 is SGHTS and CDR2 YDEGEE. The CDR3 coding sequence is TGTGCTCAGGCCCCGACCGGGACAGCGAACACTGAAGCTTTCTTT. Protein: CAQAPTGTANTEAFF.

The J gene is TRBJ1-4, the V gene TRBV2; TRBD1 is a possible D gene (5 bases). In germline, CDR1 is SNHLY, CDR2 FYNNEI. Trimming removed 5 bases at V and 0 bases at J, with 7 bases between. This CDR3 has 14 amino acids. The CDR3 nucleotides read TGTGCCAGCAGTCACAGGACAACTAATGAAAAACTGTTTTTT. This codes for CASSHRTTNEKLFF.

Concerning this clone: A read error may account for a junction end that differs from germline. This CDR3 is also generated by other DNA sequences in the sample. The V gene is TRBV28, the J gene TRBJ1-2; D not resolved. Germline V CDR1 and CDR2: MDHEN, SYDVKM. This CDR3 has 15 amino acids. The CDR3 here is CASSAEQTGTYGYTF. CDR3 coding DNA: TGTGCTAGCAGTGCGGAACAGACGGGAACCTATGGCTACACCTTC.

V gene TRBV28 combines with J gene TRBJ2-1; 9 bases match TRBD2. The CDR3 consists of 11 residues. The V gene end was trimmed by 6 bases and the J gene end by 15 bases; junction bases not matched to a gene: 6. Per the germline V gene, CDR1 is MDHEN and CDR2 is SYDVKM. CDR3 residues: CASREGTSRFF. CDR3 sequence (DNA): TGTGCCAGCAGGGAGGGGACTAGCCGGTTCTTC. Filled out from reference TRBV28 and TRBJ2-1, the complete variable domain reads DVKVTQSSRYLVKRTGEKVFLECVQDMDHENMFWYRQDPGLGLRLIYFSYDVKMKEKGDIPEGYSVSREKKERFSLILESASTNQTSMYLCASREGTSRFFGPGTRLTVL.

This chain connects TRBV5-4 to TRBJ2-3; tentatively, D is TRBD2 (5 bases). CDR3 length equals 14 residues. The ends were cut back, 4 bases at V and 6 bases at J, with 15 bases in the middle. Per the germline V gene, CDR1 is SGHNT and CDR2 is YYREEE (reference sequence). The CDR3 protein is CASSLAGEADTQYF. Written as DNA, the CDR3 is TGTGCCAGCAGCCTAGCTGGAGAGGCTGATACGCAGTATTTT.

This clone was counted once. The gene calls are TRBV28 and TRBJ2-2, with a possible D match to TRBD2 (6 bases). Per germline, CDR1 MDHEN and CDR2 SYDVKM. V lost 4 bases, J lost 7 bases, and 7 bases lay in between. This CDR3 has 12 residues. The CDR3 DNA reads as TGTGCCAGCAGTTGGAGGGTCGGGGAGCTGTTTTTT. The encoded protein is CASSWRVGELFF.

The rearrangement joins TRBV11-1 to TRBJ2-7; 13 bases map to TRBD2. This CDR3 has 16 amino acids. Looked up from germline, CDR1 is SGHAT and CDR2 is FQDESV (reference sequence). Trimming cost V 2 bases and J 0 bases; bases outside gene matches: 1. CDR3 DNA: TGTGCCAGCAGCTTACGGACTAGCGGGAGCTCCTACGAGCAGTACTTC. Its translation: CASSLRTSGSSYEQYF.